These T cell receptor beta chains were read from a single sample in a study of identical twins. One entry per CDR3 protein results from TCRdb running MiXCR on the 5' RACE reads. The data hold approximately 220,000 distinct CDR3 sequences, with around 6.8% observed a single time. In addition, the sample was reused for a study of yellow fever vaccine responses in identical twins.

Sequencing was carried out using memory (CD45RO+) T cells sorted from blood. These receptors were obtained from a woman younger than 35 in good health. Each CDR3 is given with its conserved first and last residue. Each record gives: clone size, J gene, D gene, V gene, CDR3 DNA, CDR3 protein. The D gene is left open where the match is weak. Size is omitted from some rows. Given values are once, few, many or a class for expanded clones.

many TRBJ2-3 - TRBV21-1 TGTGCCAGCAGCACGAGGGACCGCCCATACACAGATACGCAGTATTTT CASSTRDRPYTDTQYF
- TRBJ2-1 - TRBV20-1 TGCAGTGCTAGAGAGCCCGGTGTGCAGTTCTTC CSAREPGVQFF
- TRBJ2-7 - TRBV9 TGTGCCAGCAGCGTAGAAACGACTACCTACGAGCAGTACTTC CASSVETTTYEQYF
few TRBJ1-4 - TRBV9 TGTGCCAGCAGCAGACGACAGAGCTCAGATGAAAAACTGTTTTTT CASSRRQSSDEKLFF
few TRBJ1-1 TRBD1 TRBV29-1 TGCAGCGCCCAGGACAGGGTCGACACTGAAGCTTTCTTT CSAQDRVDTEAFF
- TRBJ1-5 TRBD1 TRBV6-4 TGTGCCAGCGGACAGGGCAATCAGCCCCAGCATTTT CASGQGNQPQHF
many TRBJ1-1 - TRBV20-1 TGCAGTGCTCAGAATCCCGGGCTGGGAGCTGAAGCTTTCTTT CSAQNPGLGAEAFF
many TRBJ2-3 TRBD2 TRBV3-1 TGTGCCAGCAGCTGGAGCGGGGAAGAGCAGTATTTT CASSWSGEEQYF
medium-sized TRBJ2-1 TRBD2 TRBV24-1 TGTGCCACCAGTGCCGGGAGGAATGAGCAGTTCTTC CATSAGRNEQFF
- TRBJ2-2 TRBD1 TRBV3-1 TGTGCCAGCAGCCAAATGGACAGGGCCAACACCGGGGAGCTGTTTTTT CASSQMDRANTGELFF
- TRBJ2-5 TRBD2 TRBV4-2 TGTGCCAGCAGCCAAGAGGGGGGGGAAAAGACCCAGTACTTC CASSQEGGEKTQYF
few TRBJ2-1 - TRBV27 TGTGCCAGCAGTTCTTTGGGCAAATACAATGAGCAGTTCTTC CASSSLGKYNEQFF
- TRBJ2-1 TRBD2 TRBV20-1 TGCAGTGCTACTAGCGGGGGGTTGAGGAATGAGCAGTTCTTC CSATSGGLRNEQFF
few TRBJ1-2 TRBD1 TRBV4-3 TGCGCCAGCAGCCAAGAAGGGACAGGCAGGAGCTATGGCTACACCTTC CASSQEGTGRSYGYTF
- TRBJ2-7 TRBD2 TRBV5-4 TGTGCCAGCAGCTCTGTAGCGGGAGGTGGGAAAGGCGAGCAGTACTTC CASSSVAGGGKGEQYF
many TRBJ2-1 - TRBV27 TGTGCCAGCAGTTGGGCAGGGGAGCAGTTCTTC CASSWAGEQFF
many TRBJ2-7 TRBD1 TRBV6-5 TGTGCCAGCAGTTCGGGACAGGGGGCTTACGAGCAGTACTTC CASSSGQGAYEQYF
few TRBJ1-1 - TRBV28 TGTGCCAGCTTTGGGGGTGAAGCTTTCTTT CASFGGEAFF
- TRBJ2-2 - TRBV4-3 TGCGCCAGCAGCCAAGGAAAGCGGTCGAACACCGGGGAGCTGTTTTTT CASSQGKRSNTGELFF
few TRBJ2-7 TRBD2 TRBV5-1 TGCGCCAGCAGCTTCGACAGGGGCCTGACTAGCGGGAGAGTTTACGAGCAGTACTTC CASSFDRGLTSGRVYEQYF
- TRBJ2-1 TRBD2 TRBV7-2 TGTGCCAGCAGCTCACGACTAGCGGGGTCGTACAATGAGCAGTTCTTC CASSSRLAGSYNEQFF
many TRBJ2-4 TRBD2 TRBV3-1 TGTGCCAGCAGCCGGACTAGCATTCGGGGCGCCAAAAACATTCAGTACTTC CASSRTSIRGAKNIQYF
many TRBJ2-5 TRBD2 TRBV24-1 TGTGCCACCAGTGATCCCGCCGGGACTAGCCCGAACAGGGAGACCCAGTACTTC CATSDPAGTSPNRETQYF
- TRBJ2-5 TRBD2 TRBV28 TGTGCCAGCAGCTTCTCTTGGACTAGCGGCCAGAGGGAGACCCAGTACTTC CASSFSWTSGQRETQYF
many TRBJ1-1 - TRBV5-1 TGCGCCAGCAGCTTGAGATCTTCGGGTGAGGGAAGCGCTTTCTTT CASSLRSSGEGSAFF
- TRBJ1-6 - TRBV3-1 TGTGCCAGCAGCCCGGCCCAGGGTGAGTCACCCCTCCACTTT CASSPAQGESPLHF
few TRBJ1-1 - TRBV5-6 TGTGCCAGCAGTCCCGGGCCGCGGAACACTGAAGCTTTCTTT CASSPGPRNTEAFF
many TRBJ1-1 - TRBV3-1 TGTGCCAGCAGCCAAGATCCGGGTCCGAACACTGAAGCTTTCTTT CASSQDPGPNTEAFF
few TRBJ2-7 - TRBV7-2 TGTGCCAGCAGCCCTGGCGGGCGGTTGGGCGAGCAGTACTTC CASSPGGRLGEQYF
many TRBJ1-5 - TRBV25-1 TGTGCCAGCTCCTTATGTCAGGGGTGGACCCTGTGGCCCCAGCATTTT CASSLCQGWTLWPQHF
- TRBJ2-5 TRBD1 TRBV29-1 TGCAGCGTGAGGACAGGGGGAGAGACCCAGTACTTC CSVRTGGETQYF
- TRBJ2-1 TRBD2 TRBV7-6 TGTGCCAGCAGCCGCAAAAGCCCCGGGACTAGCGGGAACAATGAGCAGTTCTTC CASSRKSPGTSGNNEQFF
- TRBJ2-7 - TRBV20-1 TGCAGTGCTAGAGGGACTCCCTCGGAGCAGTACTTC CSARGTPSEQYF
many TRBJ1-1 - TRBV29-1 TGCAGCGTGGGACACACTGAAGCTTTCTTT CSVGHTEAFF
few TRBJ2-3 TRBD2 TRBV20-1 TGCAGTGCTAGTTGGCTAGCGGGAGGCGCCGATACGCAGTATTTT CSASWLAGGADTQYF
- TRBJ2-3 - TRBV29-1 TGCTCAACAGGGAGTCACCACACAGATACGCAGTATTTT CSTGSHHTDTQYF
few TRBJ2-6 - TRBV6-1 TGTGCCAGCACAGGGGAGGGGGGCTTTGGGGCCAACGTCCTGACTTTC CASTGEGGFGANVLTF
many TRBJ2-1 TRBD1 TRBV5-1 TGCGCCAGCAGCTATAGGACAGGGCGGGAAAATGAGCAGTTCTTC CASSYRTGRENEQFF
few TRBJ2-1 - TRBV4-3 TGCGCCAGCAGCCTCGCGTCGGGGGGCGGTAATGAGCAGTTCTTC CASSLASGGGNEQFF
few TRBJ2-7 - TRBV12-3/TRBV12-4 TGTGCCAGCAGTTTAGTAGGCAGGGGAAACGAGCAGTACTTC CASSLVGRGNEQYF
many TRBJ2-2 TRBD2 TRBV4-2 TGTGCCAGCAGCCAATCTACTAGCGGGGGGATGGACACCGGGGAGCTGTTTTTT CASSQSTSGGMDTGELFF
- TRBJ2-1 - TRBV20-1 TGCAGTGCTAGAGGAATTAAGCGGTCCTCCTACAATGAGCAGTTCTTC CSARGIKRSSYNEQFF